This TCR beta chain is drawn from a study of cytomegalovirus exposure and HLA in healthy donors. Overall study findings and caveats: A prior analysis recorded that most TCR beta V segments were productive about 87% or about 30% of the time.

Concerning this clone itself: Antigen specificity is unknown.

Primers for the PCR totalled 60 Vbeta and 13 Jbeta. Clones were sequenced by immunoSEQ multiplex PCR, and TCRdb holds only the in-frame ones, with some missing. The sample has about 170,000 clones; 60% to 85% are singletons. The germline V gene has CDR1 SGDLS and CDR2 YYNGEE. CDR3 length: 15 residues. V was trimmed by 0 bases and J by 1 base, leaving 10 bases between them. The chain links TRBV9 to TRBJ1-1; maybe TRBD1 (6 bases). The sample was PBMCs. The TCR was taken from a woman in her forties or fifties in good health and CMV-seropositive. This CDR3 reads CASSVGTAPNTEAFF. The CDR3 DNA is TGTGCCAGCAGCGTAGGGACAGCGCCGAACACTGAAGCTTTCTTT.